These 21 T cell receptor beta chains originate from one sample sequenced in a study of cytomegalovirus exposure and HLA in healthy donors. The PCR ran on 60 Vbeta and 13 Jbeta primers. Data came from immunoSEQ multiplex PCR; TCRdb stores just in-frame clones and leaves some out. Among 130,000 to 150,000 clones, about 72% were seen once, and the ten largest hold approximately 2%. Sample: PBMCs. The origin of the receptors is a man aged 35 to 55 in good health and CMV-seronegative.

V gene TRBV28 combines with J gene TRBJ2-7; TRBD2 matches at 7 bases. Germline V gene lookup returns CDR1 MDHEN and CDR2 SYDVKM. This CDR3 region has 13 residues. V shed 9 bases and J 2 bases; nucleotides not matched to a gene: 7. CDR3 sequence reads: CASGAGLAYEQYF. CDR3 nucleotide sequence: TGTGCCAGTGGGGCAGGACTAGCCTACGAGCAGTACTTC. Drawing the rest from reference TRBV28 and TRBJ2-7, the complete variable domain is DVKVTQSSRYLVKRTGEKVFLECVQDMDHENMFWYRQDPGLGLRLIYFSYDVKMKEKGDIPEGYSVSREKKERFSLILESASTNQTSMYLCASGAGLAYEQYFGPGTRLTVT.

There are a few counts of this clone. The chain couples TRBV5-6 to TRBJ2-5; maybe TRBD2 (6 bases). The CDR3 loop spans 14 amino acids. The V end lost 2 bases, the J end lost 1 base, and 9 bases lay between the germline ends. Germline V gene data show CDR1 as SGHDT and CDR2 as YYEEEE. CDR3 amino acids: CASSFAGGQETQYF. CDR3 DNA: TGTGCCAGCAGCTTTGCCGGGGGCCAAGAGACCCAGTACTTC.

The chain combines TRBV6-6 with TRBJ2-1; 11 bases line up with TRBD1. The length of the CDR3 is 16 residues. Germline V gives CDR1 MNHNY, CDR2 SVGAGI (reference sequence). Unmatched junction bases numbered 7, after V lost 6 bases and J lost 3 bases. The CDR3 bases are TGTGCCAGCAGCCGAACCGGGACAGGGGGCTACAATGAGCAGTTCTTC. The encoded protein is CASSRTGTGGYNEQFF.

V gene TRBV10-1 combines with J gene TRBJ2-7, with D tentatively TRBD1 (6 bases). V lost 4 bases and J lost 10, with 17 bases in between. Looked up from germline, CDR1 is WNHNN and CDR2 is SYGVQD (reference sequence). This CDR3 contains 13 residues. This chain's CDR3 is CASSVAEGQLQYF. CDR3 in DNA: TGCGCCAGCAGTGTCGCCGAAGGACAGCTACAGTACTTC.

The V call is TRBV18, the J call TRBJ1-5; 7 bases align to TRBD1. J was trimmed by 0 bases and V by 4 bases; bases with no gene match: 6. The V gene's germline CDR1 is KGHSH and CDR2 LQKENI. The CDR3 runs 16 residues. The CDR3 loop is CASSHETGSSNQPQHF. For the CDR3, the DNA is TGTGCCAGCTCACATGAGACAGGGAGTAGCAATCAGCCCCAGCATTTT.

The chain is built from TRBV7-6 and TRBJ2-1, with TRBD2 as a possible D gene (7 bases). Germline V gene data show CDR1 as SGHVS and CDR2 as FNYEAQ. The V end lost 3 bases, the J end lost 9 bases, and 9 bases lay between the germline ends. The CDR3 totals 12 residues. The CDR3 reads CASSLRGGEQFF. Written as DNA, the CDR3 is TGTGCCAGCAGCTTGAGGGGGGGTGAGCAGTTCTTC.

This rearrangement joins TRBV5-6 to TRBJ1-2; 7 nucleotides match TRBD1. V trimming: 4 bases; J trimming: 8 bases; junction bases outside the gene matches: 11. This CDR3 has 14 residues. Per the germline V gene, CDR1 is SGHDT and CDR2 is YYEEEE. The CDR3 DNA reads TGTGCCAGCAGCATGACAGGGCCAAATCGGGGCTACACCTTC. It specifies CASSMTGPNRGYTF.

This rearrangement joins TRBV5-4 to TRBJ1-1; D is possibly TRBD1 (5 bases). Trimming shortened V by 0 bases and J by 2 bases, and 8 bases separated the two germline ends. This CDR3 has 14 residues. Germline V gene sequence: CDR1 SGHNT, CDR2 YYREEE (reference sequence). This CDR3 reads CASSLGQTNTEAFF. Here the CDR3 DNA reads TGTGCCAGCAGCTTGGGACAGACAAACACTGAAGCTTTCTTT.

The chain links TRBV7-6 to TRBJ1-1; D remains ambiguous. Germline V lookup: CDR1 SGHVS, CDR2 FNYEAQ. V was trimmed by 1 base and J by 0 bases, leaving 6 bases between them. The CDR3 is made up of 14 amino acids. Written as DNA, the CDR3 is TGTGCCAGCAGCTTAGGCGGATTGAACACTGAAGCTTTCTTT. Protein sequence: CASSLGGLNTEAFF.

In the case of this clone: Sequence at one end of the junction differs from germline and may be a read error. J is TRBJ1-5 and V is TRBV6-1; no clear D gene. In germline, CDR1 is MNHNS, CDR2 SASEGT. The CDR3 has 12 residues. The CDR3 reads CASSESGRAQNF. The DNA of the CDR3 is TGTGCCAGCAGTGAATCCGGGCGGGCCCAGAATTTT.

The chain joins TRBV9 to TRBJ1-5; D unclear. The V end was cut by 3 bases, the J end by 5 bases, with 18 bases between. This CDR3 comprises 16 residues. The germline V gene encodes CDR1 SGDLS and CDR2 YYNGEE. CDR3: CASSEHNYRAYQPQHF. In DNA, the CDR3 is TGTGCCAGCAGCGAGCATAATTACAGAGCTTATCAGCCCCAGCATTTT.

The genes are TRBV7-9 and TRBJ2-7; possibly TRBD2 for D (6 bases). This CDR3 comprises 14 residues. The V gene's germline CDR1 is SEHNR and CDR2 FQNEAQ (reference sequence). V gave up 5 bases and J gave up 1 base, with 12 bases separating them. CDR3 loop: CASSRGTGSYEQYF. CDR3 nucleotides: TGTGCCAGCAGCCGCGGGACGGGTTCCTACGAGCAGTACTTC.

The CDR3 nucleotides are TGTGCCAGCAGCACCTCCACGAGTAGCCTAAATGAGCAGTTCTTC. Encoded protein: CASSTSTSSLNEQFF. The V and J genes are TRBV7-2 and TRBJ2-1, with D uncertain. Germline V gene data show CDR1 as SGHTA and CDR2 as FQGNSA. The CDR3 loop spans 15 amino acids. With 5 bases removed from V and 7 bases from J, the gap between germline ends came to 18 bases.

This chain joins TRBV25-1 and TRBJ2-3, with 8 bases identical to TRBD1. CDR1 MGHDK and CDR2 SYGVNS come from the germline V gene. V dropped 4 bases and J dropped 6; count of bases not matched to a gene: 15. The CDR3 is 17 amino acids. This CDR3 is CASSGNRLPGGGDTQYF. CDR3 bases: TGTGCCAGCAGTGGAAATCGGCTTCCAGGGGGCGGGGATACGCAGTATTTT.

CDR3 DNA: TGTGCCAGCAGTTTTGTTCGGGCGGGAGCCTACGAGCAGTACTTC. Its translation is CASSFVRAGAYEQYF. The V gene is TRBV27, the J gene TRBJ2-7; 7 nucleotides match TRBD2. The length of the CDR3 is 15 residues. CDR1 is MNHEY and CDR2 is SMNVEV in the germline V gene (reference sequence). The V and J ends lost 3 bases and 2 bases, in that order; junction bases with no gene match: 7.

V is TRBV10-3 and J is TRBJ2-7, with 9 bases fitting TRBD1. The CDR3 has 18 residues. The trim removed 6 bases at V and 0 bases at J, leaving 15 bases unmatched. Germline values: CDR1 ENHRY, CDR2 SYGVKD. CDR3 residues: CAISPKGGQGYSSYEQYF. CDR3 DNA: TGTGCCATCAGCCCGAAAGGGGGACAGGGATATAGCTCCTACGAGCAGTACTTC.

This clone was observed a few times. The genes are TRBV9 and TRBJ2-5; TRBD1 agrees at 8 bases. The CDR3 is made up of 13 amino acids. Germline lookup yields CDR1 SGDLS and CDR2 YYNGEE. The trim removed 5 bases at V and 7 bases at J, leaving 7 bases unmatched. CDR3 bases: TGTGCCAGCAGAGGACAGGGTCCAGGGACCCAGTACTTC. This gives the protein CASRGQGPGTQYF.

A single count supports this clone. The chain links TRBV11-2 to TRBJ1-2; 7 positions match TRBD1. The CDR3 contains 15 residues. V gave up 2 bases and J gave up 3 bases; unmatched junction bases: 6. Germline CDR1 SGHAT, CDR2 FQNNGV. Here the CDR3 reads CASSLQGGLDYGYTF. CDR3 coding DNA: TGTGCCAGCAGCTTACAGGGGGGACTGGACTATGGCTACACCTTC.

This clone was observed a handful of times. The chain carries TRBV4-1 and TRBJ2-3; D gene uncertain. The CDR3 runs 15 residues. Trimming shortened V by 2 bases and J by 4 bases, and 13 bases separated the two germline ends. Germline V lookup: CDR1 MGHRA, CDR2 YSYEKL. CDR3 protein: CASSQQVSRADTQYF. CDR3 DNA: TGCGCCAGCAGCCAACAGGTGAGCAGAGCAGATACGCAGTATTTT.

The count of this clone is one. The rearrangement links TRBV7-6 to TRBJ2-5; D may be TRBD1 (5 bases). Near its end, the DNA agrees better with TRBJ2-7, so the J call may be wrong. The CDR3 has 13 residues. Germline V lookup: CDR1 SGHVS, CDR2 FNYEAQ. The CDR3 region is CASSPRTRYEQYF. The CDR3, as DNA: TGTGCCAGCAGCCCCCGGACACGCTACGAGCAGTACTTC.

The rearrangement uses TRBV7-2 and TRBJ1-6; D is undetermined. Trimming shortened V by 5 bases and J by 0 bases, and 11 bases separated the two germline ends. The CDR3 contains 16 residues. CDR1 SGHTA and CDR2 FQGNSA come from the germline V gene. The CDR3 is CASSGPLSSYNSPLHF. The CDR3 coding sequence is TGTGCCAGCAGCGGGCCACTGAGCTCCTATAATTCACCCCTCCACTTT.